These 29 T cell receptor beta chains share one sample of origin, sequenced in a study of blood T cell repertoires in COVID-19 (dated by TCRdb to the early 2020s). The library was prepared using the immunoSEQ multiplex PCR assay. Drawn from immuneACCESS, this table holds only the in-frame rearrangements with V and J called that TCRdb kept. Clones are partly lost; checked studies trace under half to an unresolved V gene and leave the rest unexplained. In all, the sample holds under 95,000 clones, and 65% to 80% of those were seen once. The leading ten clones occupy about 10% of the sample. The sequenced sample consisted of peripheral blood. These receptors were collected from a man between 65 and 85 years old with acute or convalescent COVID-19.

The rearrangement joins TRBV3-1 (or the pseudogene TRBV3-2) to TRBJ1-1; a possible D gene is TRBD1 (5 bases). The CDR3 spans 13 residues. V was pared by 5 bases and J by 7 bases, with 14 bases between. The germline CDR1 and CDR2 sequences are LGHDT and YNNKEL (reference sequence). CDR3 nucleotides: TGTGCCAGCAGCTACGGGGGTTTAGGTGAAGCTTTCTTT. Its translation is CASSYGGLGEAFF.

Here the CDR3 reads CASSMRTGRNTGELFF. CDR3 nucleotides: TGTGCCAGTAGTATGCGGACGGGGAGGAACACCGGGGAGCTGTTTTTT. The chain couples TRBV19 to TRBJ2-2, with a weak D call TRBD2 (5 bases). This CDR3 is 16 amino acids long. With 3 bases removed from V and 1 base from J, the gap between germline ends came to 12 bases. The germline gives CDR1 LNHDA, CDR2 SQIVND (reference sequence).

The rearrangement uses TRBV15 and TRBJ1-5; possible D gene TRBD1, 5 bases. There are 18 residues in the CDR3. Per the germline V gene, CDR1 is LNHNV and CDR2 is YYDKDF (reference sequence). V shed 0 bases and J shed 3 bases, with 18 bases lying between them. CDR3 amino acids: CATSRDPAGRTFNQPQHF. The CDR3 DNA reads TGTGCCACCAGCAGAGATCCGGCAGGGAGGACCTTCAATCAGCCCCAGCATTTT.

V gene TRBV29-1 combines with J gene TRBJ2-6, with D unclear. Germline CDR1 is SQVTM and CDR2 is ANQGSEA. The CDR3 covers 15 residues. Trimming took 4 bases from V and 0 from J, leaving 10 bases between them. The CDR3 sequence: CSVVEENSGANVLTF. As DNA, the CDR3 is TGCAGCGTTGTTGAGGAAAACTCTGGGGCCAACGTCCTGACTTTC.

The chain combines TRBV19 with TRBJ2-7, with 9 bases matching TRBD1. Germline V gene sequence: CDR1 LNHDA, CDR2 SQIVND (reference sequence). V dropped 3 bases and J dropped 2; count of bases not matched to a gene: 5. The CDR3 is 15 amino acids. CDR3 DNA sequence: TGTGCCAGTAGTATCTCAGGACAGGGGCCCTACGAGCAGTACTTC. Protein product: CASSISGQGPYEQYF.

This clone was detected a few times. The V and J genes are TRBV28 and TRBJ2-3; TRBD1 might be the D (5 bases). The CDR3 contains 15 residues. Germline-derived CDR1 and CDR2 are MDHEN and SYDVKM. Trimming pared 6 bases from V and 3 bases from J, leaving 16 bases between. The CDR3 spells CASSPVGAGTDTQYF. Written as DNA, the CDR3 is TGTGCCAGCAGCCCGGTAGGGGCAGGGACAGATACGCAGTATTTT.

This rearrangement joins TRBV5-1 to TRBJ2-2; TRBD2 matches 11 bases. Germline lookup yields CDR1 SGHRS and CDR2 YFSETQ. V shed 0 bases, J shed 6 bases, and the junction held 1 base outside the gene matches. This CDR3 region has 15 residues. The CDR3 loop reads CASSLASGGPGELFF. CDR3 sequence (DNA): TGCGCCAGCAGCTTGGCTAGCGGGGGGCCCGGGGAGCTGTTTTTT.

This rearrangement joins TRBV11-2 to TRBJ2-1; 10 bases agree with TRBD2. Germline trimming cut 4 bases from V and 3 bases from J; bases unmatched to any gene: 3. The CDR3 loop spans 15 amino acids. Germline V lookup: CDR1 SGHAT, CDR2 FQNNGV. CDR3 DNA sequence: TGTGCCAGCAGCTCGCGGACTAGCGGCTACAATGAGCAGTTCTTC. Translation: CASSSRTSGYNEQFF.

The rearrangement joins TRBV18 to TRBJ2-7; D possibly corresponds to TRBD1 (6 bases). The CDR3 length is 14 residues. In germline, CDR1 is KGHSH, CDR2 LQKENI. The V gene lost 3 bases and the J gene lost 7 bases, with 16 bases spanning the gap. CDR3 protein: CASSPSANQGEQYF. The CDR3 DNA sequence: TGTGCCAGCTCACCTTCGGCTAACCAGGGGGAGCAGTACTTC.

The V and J genes are TRBV11-2 and TRBJ2-2; D possibly corresponds to TRBD1 (5 bases). Germline CDR1 SGHAT, CDR2 FQNNGV. The V end was cut by 8 bases, the J end by 1 base, with 11 bases between. The CDR3 has 14 residues. The CDR3 region has the DNA TGTGCCAGCCGCAGGGAACTGAACACCGGGGAGCTGTTTTTT. Translated, it gives CASRRELNTGELFF.

The rearrangement links TRBV7-2 to TRBJ2-7; 7 positions match TRBD2. CDR1 is SGHTA, CDR2 FQGNSA, per germline. CDR3 length: 14 amino acids. The V gene end was trimmed by 3 bases and the J gene end by 4 bases; junction bases not matched to a gene: 6. The CDR3 coding sequence is TGTGCCAGCAGCTTCGGACTAGGACTATACGAGCAGTACTTC. Protein: CASSFGLGLYEQYF.

V is TRBV19 and J is TRBJ1-3; D gene unclear. Germline V CDR1 and CDR2: LNHDA, SQIVND (reference sequence). CDR3 length equals 14 residues. Trimming left V 8 bases short and J 0 bases short, with 11 bases between. The CDR3 nucleotides read TGTGCCAGTGTCTCTGGAGCCTCTGGAAACACCATATATTTT. It is translated as CASVSGASGNTIYF.

J is TRBJ2-7 and V is TRBV25-1; 8 nucleotides align to TRBD1. The CDR3 consists of 14 residues. The germline V gene encodes CDR1 MGHDK and CDR2 SYGVNS. Trimming at V came to 6 bases and at J to 2 bases, leaving 6 bases not matched to a gene. CDR3 bases: TGTGCCAGCAGCCCCGGGGGACAGGCCTACGAGCAGTACTTC. Translation: CASSPGGQAYEQYF.

CDR3 in amino acids: CASSPSHRAGGDGYTF. CDR3 nucleotides: TGTGCCAGCAGTCCCTCTCACAGGGCCGGTGGGGATGGCTACACCTTC. The J gene is TRBJ1-2, the V gene TRBV7-3, with a possible D match to TRBD1 (6 bases). Trimming shortened V by 6 bases and J by 6 bases, and 23 bases separated the two germline ends. The CDR3 has 16 amino acids. CDR1 is SGHTA and CDR2 is FQGTGA in the germline V gene. Full variable domain (remainder filled in from reference TRBV7-3 and TRBJ1-2): GAGVSQTPSNKVTEKGKYVELRCDPISGHTALYWYRQSLGQGPEFLIYFQGTGAADDSGLPNDRFFAVRPEGSVSTLKIQRTERGDSAVYLCASSPSHRAGGDGYTFGSGTRLTVV.

V gene TRBV11-2 combines with J gene TRBJ2-5, with D perhaps TRBD1 (5 bases). The CDR3 has 15 residues. V dropped 1 base and J dropped 2 bases, with 11 bases sitting between them. Germline V lookup: CDR1 SGHAT, CDR2 FQNNGV. The CDR3 sequence is CASSLGLRVQETQYF. In DNA, the CDR3 is TGTGCCAGCAGCTTAGGTCTCAGGGTTCAAGAGACCCAGTACTTC.

The gene calls are TRBV18 and TRBJ2-5; 8 nucleotides line up with TRBD2. CDR1 KGHSH and CDR2 LQKENI come from the germline V gene. The CDR3 is 16 amino acids. V gave up 0 bases and J gave up 1 base; unmatched junction bases: 4. CDR3 bases: TGTGCCAGCTCACCACCGCAAGCGGGGGTCCAAGAGACCCAGTACTTC. Protein sequence: CASSPPQAGVQETQYF.

The chain combines TRBV6-1 with TRBJ1-4; D unresolved. The CDR3 is 14 amino acids. Germline CDR1 is MNHNS and CDR2 is SASEGT. Trimming took 3 bases from V and 7 from J, leaving 12 bases between them. The CDR3 loop reads CASSDVNEGEKLFF. CDR3 sequence (DNA): TGTGCCAGCAGTGACGTTAACGAGGGTGAAAAACTGTTTTTT.

The chain combines TRBV6-5 with TRBJ2-3; 8 nucleotides line up with TRBD2. V shed 8 bases and J 7 bases; nucleotides not matched to a gene: 14. Germline V gives CDR1 MNHEY, CDR2 SVGAGI. The CDR3 covers 15 residues. This CDR3 is CASYRGSGAHHTQYF. DNA of the CDR3: TGTGCCAGCTACCGGGGTAGCGGGGCACACCATACGCAGTATTTT.

The V and J genes are TRBV28 and TRBJ1-6; 7 bases align to TRBD1. CDR1 MDHEN and CDR2 SYDVKM come from the germline V gene. The junction had 3 bases not matched to a gene; V was cut back by 4 bases and J by 3 bases. There are 15 residues in the CDR3. The CDR3 DNA follows: TGTGCCAGCAGTTCCCGACAGGGCTATAATTCACCCCTCCACTTT. Encoded protein: CASSSRQGYNSPLHF.

V gene TRBV10-3 combines with J gene TRBJ2-5; 9 bases agree with TRBD1. The CDR3 contains 14 residues. V lost 6 bases and J lost 4; bases outside the gene matches: 6. The germline V gene has CDR1 ENHRY and CDR2 SYGVKD. The CDR3 sequence is CAISPRDRVETQYF. The CDR3 bases are TGTGCCATCAGCCCCCGGGACAGGGTAGAGACCCAGTACTTC.

The chain combines TRBV2 with TRBJ2-3, with 7 bases aligning to TRBD2. V was clipped by 5 bases and J by 0 bases; unmatched bases: 5. This CDR3 has 15 amino acids. Germline V lookup: CDR1 SNHLY, CDR2 FYNNEI. DNA of the CDR3: TGTGCCAGCAGTCAGTGGCGGGGGAGCACAGATACGCAGTATTTT. Translation: CASSQWRGSTDTQYF.

The V call is TRBV3-1 (or the pseudogene TRBV3-2), the J call TRBJ2-3; 10 bases line up with TRBD2. The CDR3 contains 16 residues. V was pared by 6 bases and J by 2 bases, with 8 bases of the junction left unmatched. Germline lookup yields CDR1 LGHDT and CDR2 YNNKEL (reference sequence). In DNA form, the CDR3 reads TGTGCCAGCAGTCCTACACTAGCGGGGCTCACAGATACGCAGTATTTT. Protein product: CASSPTLAGLTDTQYF.

The chain couples TRBV7-8 to TRBJ2-7; D might be TRBD2 (5 bases). This CDR3 contains 13 residues. V was pared by 5 bases and J by 3 bases, with 11 bases between. Germline CDR1 and CDR2: SGHVS and FQNEAQ. CDR3 residues: CASSKDGVYEQYF. CDR3 sequence (DNA): TGTGCCAGCAGCAAGGACGGGGTCTACGAGCAGTACTTC.

This rearrangement joins TRBV28 to TRBJ1-5; a possible D gene is TRBD1 (5 bases). There are 15 residues in the CDR3. Germline CDR1 is MDHEN and CDR2 is SYDVKM. V was cut by 7 bases and J by 1 base, with 14 bases left in between. The CDR3 nucleotides read TGTGCCAGCATTATTCAGGGAGGAAGCAATCAGCCCCAGCATTTT. Encoded protein: CASIIQGGSNQPQHF.

The chain employs TRBV27 and TRBJ1-4, with 9 nucleotides matching TRBD1. V trimming: 4 bases; J trimming: 8 bases; junction bases outside the gene matches: 8. This CDR3 is 15 amino acids long. Germline CDR1 and CDR2: MNHEY and SMNVEV (reference sequence). The chain's CDR3 is CASSSSGTGREKLFF. The CDR3 DNA follows: TGTGCCAGCAGTTCATCCGGGACAGGGAGGGAAAAACTGTTTTTT.

CDR3 nucleotides: TGTGCCACCAGTGTTCACAGGGGTAGCACAGATACGCAGTATTTT. Translation gives CATSVHRGSTDTQYF. V gene TRBV24-1 combines with J gene TRBJ2-3, with 7 positions matching TRBD1. CDR3 size: 15 residues. The germline CDR1 and CDR2 sequences are KGHDR and SFDVKD. With 5 bases clipped from V and 0 bases from J, the junction kept 4 bases outside the gene matches.

This chain uses TRBV4-1 with TRBJ2-3; D is unresolved. Trimming left V 2 bases short and J 2 bases short, with 11 bases between. CDR1 is MGHRA and CDR2 is YSYEKL in the germline V gene. This CDR3 is built from 15 residues. CDR3 DNA: TGCGCCAGCAGCCAAAGAGCACTTAACACAGATACGCAGTATTTT. It specifies CASSQRALNTDTQYF.

The chain uses TRBV2 and TRBJ2-5; 7 bases are a match to TRBD2. Per the germline V gene, CDR1 is SNHLY and CDR2 is FYNNEI. This CDR3 is built from 15 residues. The junction had 12 bases not matched to a gene; V was cut back by 7 bases and J by 4 bases. The CDR3 nucleotides read TGTGCCAGCACCCAGGGAAGCGGGATCTCAGAGACCCAGTACTTC. Amino acid sequence: CASTQGSGISETQYF.

J is TRBJ2-3 and V is TRBV14; TRBD2 agrees at 14 bases. This CDR3 is 17 amino acids long. Germline V gives CDR1 SGHDN, CDR2 FVKESK. The V segment lost 4 bases and the J segment 2 bases; nucleotides outside the gene matches: 5. The CDR3 DNA sequence: TGTGCCAGCAGCCCAGGACTAGCGGGGGGCTACACAGATACGCAGTATTTT. Translation: CASSPGLAGGYTDTQYF.